A selection of T cell receptor beta chains follows, all from one sample in a study of early T cells in non-severe SARS-CoV-2 infection. TCRdb reanalysed the 5' RACE reads using MiXCR and keeps one entry per CDR3 protein. Of 63,000 or so distinct CDR3 sequences detected, about an eighth appear once; the ten largest clones hold roughly 6.1%. Material for sequencing was whole blood. The receptors stem from an adult who was a healthcare worker with PCR-confirmed SARS-CoV-2 infection or an uninfected control (not recorded which). CDR3s include the opening cysteine and the closing phenylalanine or tryptophan. A D gene is named only where the DNA matches it firmly. Rows give clone size only sometimes, using once, few, many, or a class for an expanded clone.

CDR3: CASAPSRETQYF; DNA: TGTGCCAGCGCCCCCTCGCGAGAGACCCAGTACTTC; D: NA; V: TRBV2; size: NA; J: TRBJ2-5
CDR3: CASSEDVGTGAPEQYF; DNA: TGTGCCAGCAGTGAAGACGTTGGGACAGGGGCCCCCGAGCAGTACTTC; D: TRBD1; V: TRBV25-1; size: NA; J: TRBJ2-7
CDR3: CASSLTGKTYEQYF; DNA: TGTGCCAGCAGTTTGACGGGAAAGACCTACGAGCAGTACTTC; D: NA; V: TRBV12-3/TRBV12-4; size: NA; J: TRBJ2-7
CDR3: CASSHRTGGPQAQYF; DNA: TGTGCCAGCAGCCATAGGACAGGAGGCCCTCAGGCCCAGTACTTC; D: TRBD1; V: TRBV14; size: NA; J: TRBJ2-5
CDR3: CSVRQGETQYF; DNA: TGCAGCGTTCGGCAGGGAGAGACCCAGTACTTC; D: NA; V: TRBV29-1; size: few; J: TRBJ2-5
CDR3: CASSFRGDGGTEAFF; DNA: TGTGCCAGCAGTTTTAGGGGGGATGGGGGCACTGAAGCTTTCTTT; D: NA; V: TRBV27; size: few; J: TRBJ1-1
CDR3: CASSLFPGGPEDTQYF; DNA: TGTGCCAGCAGTTTATTTCCCGGGGGCCCTGAAGATACGCAGTATTTT; D: NA; V: TRBV28; size: NA; J: TRBJ2-3
CDR3: CASRLASSGSTDTQYF; DNA: TGTGCAAGTCGCTTAGCGTCTAGCGGAAGCACAGATACGCAGTATTTT; D: NA; V: TRBV12-2; size: many; J: TRBJ2-3
CDR3: CSSRGLYNEQFF; DNA: TGCAGCTCCCGCGGGCTTTACAATGAGCAGTTCTTC; D: NA; V: TRBV20-1; size: many; J: TRBJ2-1
CDR3: CASSRAGYGYTF; DNA: TGTGCCAGCAGCCGCGCTGGCTATGGCTACACCTTC; D: NA; V: TRBV7-9; size: many; J: TRBJ1-2
CDR3: CVSSLITANTDTQYF; DNA: TGTGTCAGCAGCTTGATTACGGCGAACACAGATACGCAGTATTTT; D: NA; V: TRBV5-6; size: NA; J: TRBJ2-3
CDR3: CASSLGLAGATGEQYF; DNA: TGTGCCAGCAGCTTGGGGTTGGCGGGAGCCACGGGGGAGCAGTACTTC; D: TRBD2; V: TRBV5-6; size: many; J: TRBJ2-7
CDR3: CASSLVGQGTGYTF; DNA: TGTGCCAGCAGCTTAGTGGGACAGGGGACCGGCTACACCTTC; D: TRBD1; V: TRBV7-9; size: many; J: TRBJ1-2
CDR3: CASSPLPKGSGANVLTF; DNA: TGTGCCAGCTCACCACTACCGAAAGGCTCTGGGGCCAACGTCCTGACTTTC; D: NA; V: TRBV18; size: NA; J: TRBJ2-6
CDR3: CASSILAGGNEQFF; DNA: TGTGCCAGCAGCATACTAGCGGGAGGCAATGAGCAGTTCTTC; D: TRBD2; V: TRBV11-2; size: NA; J: TRBJ2-1
CDR3: CASGLVNWAPSYTF; DNA: TGTGCTAGTGGTTTGGTAAACTGGGCCCCGTCCTACACCTTC; D: NA; V: TRBV12-5; size: NA; J: TRBJ1-2
CDR3: CASPIGFTGELFF; DNA: TGTGCCAGCCCTATTGGGTTCACCGGGGAGCTGTTTTTT; D: NA; V: TRBV11-2; size: NA; J: TRBJ2-2
CDR3: CASRGQGRRNTEAFF; DNA: TGTGCCAGCCGCGGACAGGGAAGGCGGAACACTGAAGCTTTCTTT; D: TRBD1; V: TRBV12-3/TRBV12-4; size: many; J: TRBJ1-1
CDR3: CASSPHWGENEQFF; DNA: TGTGCCAGCAGTCCTCATTGGGGGGAAAATGAGCAGTTCTTC; D: NA; V: TRBV7-9; size: many; J: TRBJ2-1
CDR3: CAISESSYEQYF; DNA: TGTGCCATCAGTGAGTCCTCCTACGAGCAGTACTTC; D: NA; V: TRBV10-3; size: NA; J: TRBJ2-7
CDR3: CASSQDPNSGGDTQYF; DNA: TGTGCCAGCAGCCAAGATCCCAATAGCGGGGGGGATACGCAGTATTTT; D: TRBD2; V: TRBV4-2; size: NA; J: TRBJ2-3
CDR3: CASSVRGIAYGYTF; DNA: TGTGCCAGCAGCGTCAGGGGGATCGCCTATGGCTACACCTTC; D: TRBD1; V: TRBV5-4; size: few; J: TRBJ1-2
CDR3: CASMRSSYNEQFF; DNA: TGCGCCAGCATGAGGAGCTCCTACAATGAGCAGTTCTTC; D: NA; V: TRBV5-1; size: NA; J: TRBJ2-1
CDR3: CASSIRDRGTEAFF; DNA: TGTGCCAGTAGTATACGGGATCGAGGAACTGAAGCTTTCTTT; D: NA; V: TRBV19; size: few; J: TRBJ1-1
CDR3: CASSFYQRRYSNQPQHF; DNA: TGTGCCAGTAGTTTTTACCAGCGGAGGTATAGCAATCAGCCCCAGCATTTT; D: NA; V: TRBV19; size: many; J: TRBJ1-5
CDR3: CASSLSATNEKLFF; DNA: TGCGCCAGCAGCTTGAGTGCAACTAATGAAAAACTGTTTTTT; D: NA; V: TRBV5-1; size: few; J: TRBJ1-4
CDR3: CSARDLAGGNYEQYF; DNA: TGCAGTGCTAGAGATCTAGCGGGAGGGAACTACGAGCAGTACTTC; D: TRBD2; V: TRBV20-1; size: few; J: TRBJ2-7
CDR3: CASSVGAAGPSAEAFF; DNA: TGTGCCAGCAGCGTAGGGGCAGCAGGTCCGTCGGCTGAAGCTTTCTTT; D: NA; V: TRBV9; size: once; J: TRBJ1-1
CDR3: CASSLGGQGADGYTF; DNA: TGTGCCAGCAGTTTAGGGGGACAGGGGGCAGATGGCTACACCTTC; D: TRBD1; V: TRBV12-3/TRBV12-4; size: NA; J: TRBJ1-2
CDR3: CAQKDPRGYTF; DNA: TGTGCGCAAAAGGACCCGCGGGGCTACACCTTC; D: NA; V: TRBV30; size: NA; J: TRBJ1-2
CDR3: CASSVEGNTEAFF; DNA: TGTGCCAGCAGCGTAGAGGGGAACACTGAAGCTTTCTTT; D: NA; V: TRBV9; size: many; J: TRBJ1-1
CDR3: CSARDDQGNGYTF; DNA: TGCAGTGCTAGAGATGACCAGGGAAATGGCTACACCTTC; D: NA; V: TRBV20-1; size: many; J: TRBJ1-2
CDR3: CSVIPDGVGELFF; DNA: TGCAGCGTTATCCCGGACGGGGTCGGGGAGCTGTTTTTT; D: NA; V: TRBV29-1; size: NA; J: TRBJ2-2
CDR3: CASSQDRGGEKLFF; DNA: TGTGCCAGCAGCCAGGACAGGGGAGGTGAAAAACTGTTTTTT; D: TRBD1; V: TRBV11-3; size: few; J: TRBJ1-4
CDR3: CASSLEWLAGSTDTQYF; DNA: TGTGCCAGCAGTTTAGAGTGGCTAGCGGGGAGCACAGATACGCAGTATTTT; D: TRBD2; V: TRBV12-3/TRBV12-4; size: few; J: TRBJ2-3
CDR3: CASSLDVLGTAYGYTF; DNA: TGCGCCAGCAGCTTGGACGTCCTGGGGACGGCCTATGGCTACACCTTC; D: NA; V: TRBV5-1; size: NA; J: TRBJ1-2
CDR3: CASSPPGTGRYGYTF; DNA: TGTGCCAGCAGCCCTCCCGGGACAGGGAGGTATGGCTACACCTTC; D: TRBD1; V: TRBV9; size: few; J: TRBJ1-2
CDR3: CASSSGTGREQYF; DNA: TGTGCCAGCAGCTCGGGGACAGGGCGCGAGCAGTACTTC; D: TRBD1; V: TRBV12-3/TRBV12-4; size: many; J: TRBJ2-7
CDR3: CSVEGRDREETQYF; DNA: TGCAGCGTTGAAGGCAGGGATCGGGAAGAGACCCAGTACTTC; D: NA; V: TRBV29-1; size: few; J: TRBJ2-5
CDR3: CASSSTGGFLNEQFF; DNA: TGTGCCAGCAGCTCCACCGGTGGTTTCTTGAATGAGCAGTTCTTC; D: NA; V: TRBV11-2; size: many; J: TRBJ2-1
CDR3: CASTAPGYGYTF; DNA: TGTGCCAGCACCGCCCCCGGCTATGGCTACACCTTC; D: NA; V: TRBV5-6; size: NA; J: TRBJ1-2
CDR3: CASSGAHGQPQHF; DNA: TGTGCCAGCAGCGGAGCCCATGGTCAGCCCCAGCATTTT; D: NA; V: TRBV9; size: many; J: TRBJ1-5
CDR3: CASTASGRVYEQYF; DNA: TGTGCCAGCACCGCATCTGGACGGGTTTACGAGCAGTACTTC; D: NA; V: TRBV11-2; size: many; J: TRBJ2-7
CDR3: CASTGEVEKLFF; DNA: TGTGCCAGCACTGGGGAGGTTGAAAAACTGTTTTTT; D: NA; V: TRBV2; size: NA; J: TRBJ1-4
CDR3: CSAPTGVSYNEQFF; DNA: TGCAGCGCACCGACAGGCGTCTCATACAATGAGCAGTTCTTC; D: NA; V: TRBV29-1; size: many; J: TRBJ2-1
CDR3: CASSPTGNLNTEAFF; DNA: TGTGCCAGCAGTCCCACAGGGAATCTGAACACTGAAGCTTTCTTT; D: NA; V: TRBV12-3/TRBV12-4; size: NA; J: TRBJ1-1
CDR3: CASSARGHSYEQYF; DNA: TGTGCCAGCAGTGCGCGGGGACACTCTTACGAGCAGTACTTC; D: NA; V: TRBV2; size: NA; J: TRBJ2-7
CDR3: CASSYSKYTEAFF; DNA: TGTGCCAGCAGTTACTCGAAGTACACTGAAGCTTTCTTT; D: NA; V: TRBV6-5; size: NA; J: TRBJ1-1
CDR3: CASSVFGVTGHF; DNA: TGCGCCAGCAGTGTATTTGGCGTGACGGGCCATTTT; D: NA; V: TRBV10-1; size: few; J: TRBJ1-5
CDR3: CASSGYQGFSSYEQYF; DNA: TGTGCCAGCAGTGGGTACCAGGGATTCAGCTCCTACGAGCAGTACTTC; D: NA; V: TRBV6-1; size: few; J: TRBJ2-7